This entry lists 13 T cell receptor beta chains sequenced from one sample in a study of blood T cell repertoires in COVID-19. Sequencing was performed with immunoSEQ multiplex PCR; in TCRdb, only in-frame clones are kept and a portion is missing. Of 50,000 to 70,000 clones in the sample, 70% to 80% are singletons; the top ten hold around 20%. Material: peripheral blood. The source is a man aged 45-65 years with active or convalescent COVID-19.

The V gene is TRBV27, the J gene TRBJ2-7, with 11 bases aligning to TRBD2. CDR1 and CDR2 from the germline V gene are MNHEY and SMNVEV (reference sequence). The CDR3 is made up of 15 amino acids. After removal of 4 bases from V and 1 base from J, the junction contained 3 bases not matched to a gene. CDR3 amino acids: CASSSRLAGSYEQYF. The CDR3 DNA follows: TGTGCCAGCAGTTCCCGACTAGCGGGGTCCTACGAGCAGTACTTC.

This clone appeared a few times. The V and J genes are TRBV29-1 and TRBJ1-2, with D uncertain. Germline lookup yields CDR1 SQVTM and CDR2 ANQGSEA. The CDR3 spans 13 residues. Trimming stripped 5 bases from V and 4 bases from J, with 14 bases between. CDR3 DNA: TGCAGCGTTATAAGAGGAGATAGCTATGGCTACACCTTC. It specifies CSVIRGDSYGYTF.

The chain joins TRBV7-6 to TRBJ2-5, with 12 bases fitting TRBD2. V shed 2 bases, J shed 4 bases, and the junction held 11 bases outside the gene matches. CDR1 is SGHVS, CDR2 FNYEAQ, per germline. The CDR3 is 18 amino acids. CDR3 sequence reads: CASSLLASGGALGETQYF. The CDR3 region has the DNA TGTGCCAGCAGCTTACTCGCTAGCGGGGGGGCATTGGGAGAGACCCAGTACTTC.

The V and J genes are TRBV25-1 and TRBJ1-6; D uncertain. This CDR3 spans 18 amino acids. From germline, CDR1 is MGHDK and CDR2 SYGVNS. Trimming pared 0 bases from V and 4 bases from J, leaving 16 bases between. In DNA form, the CDR3 reads TGTGCCAGCAGTGAATACGACTCCGGAGACCAGTATAATTCACCCCTCCACTTT. It codes for CASSEYDSGDQYNSPLHF.

This sequence joins TRBV5-1 and TRBJ2-1; 9 nucleotides line up with TRBD2. The CDR3 is 14 residues long. J was trimmed by 6 bases and V by 0 bases; bases with no gene match: 1. Per the germline V gene, CDR1 is SGHRS and CDR2 is YFSETQ. The CDR3 DNA reads TGCGCCAGCAGCTTGGAGACTAGCGGCAATGAGCAGTTCTTC. As protein: CASSLETSGNEQFF.

The gene calls are TRBV11-3 and TRBJ2-7; 10 bases line up with TRBD1. CDR3 length: 14 residues. Per the germline V gene, CDR1 is SGHNT and CDR2 is YENEEA. V shed 2 bases and J 5 bases; nucleotides not matched to a gene: 3. As DNA, the CDR3 is TGTGCCAGCAGCTTAAGGACAGGGGGAGACGAGCAGTACTTC. Residues: CASSLRTGGDEQYF.

This clone was counted only a few times. This chain connects TRBV3-1 (or the pseudogene TRBV3-2) to TRBJ1-2, with a tentative D call TRBD1 (5 bases). Germline assignment: CDR1 LGHDT and CDR2 YNNKEL (reference sequence). This CDR3 is 14 amino acids long. V lost 0 bases and J 8 bases, leaving 13 bases between the germline ends. The CDR3 region is CASSQDRQGRGYTF. As DNA, the CDR3 is TGTGCCAGCAGCCAAGATCGGCAGGGTCGAGGCTACACCTTC.

The chain is built from TRBV7-9 and TRBJ1-3, with D tentatively TRBD1 (6 bases). The CDR3 spans 11 residues. Germline V CDR1 and CDR2: SEHNR, FQNEAQ (reference sequence). V lost 5 bases and J lost 7, with 6 bases in between. CDR3 sequence (DNA): TGTGCCAGCAGCCAGGGGAACACCATATATTTT. Protein product: CASSQGNTIYF.

The V and J genes are TRBV5-1 and TRBJ1-3, with D possibly TRBD1 on 6 matching bases. The V end lost 0 bases, the J end lost 0 bases, and 19 bases lay between the germline ends. CDR1 is SGHRS, CDR2 YFSETQ, per germline. This CDR3 comprises 19 residues. CDR3 loop: CASSLAPTGGLPSGNTIYF. The DNA for the CDR3 is TGCGCCAGCAGCTTGGCCCCTACGGGGGGCCTGCCCTCTGGAAACACCATATATTTT.

The chain couples TRBV7-8 to TRBJ1-2, with D perhaps TRBD1 (5 bases). V was clipped by 3 bases and J by 5 bases, with 13 bases between them. Germline loops: CDR1 SGHVS, CDR2 FQNEAQ. The CDR3 length is 14 residues. Here the CDR3 DNA reads TGTGCCAGCAGCTTGGGGGGGACGGGTTATGGCTACACCTTC. It is translated as CASSLGGTGYGYTF.

The chain is built from TRBV5-6 and TRBJ1-2; 8 nucleotides align to TRBD1. The CDR3 is 16 amino acids. V was pared by 4 bases and J by 0 bases, with 8 bases of the junction left unmatched. Germline loops: CDR1 SGHDT, CDR2 YYEEEE. The CDR3 sequence is CASSPGTGISNYGYTF. The CDR3 nucleotides are TGTGCCAGCAGCCCCGGGACAGGCATCTCTAACTATGGCTACACCTTC. Filled out from reference TRBV5-6 and TRBJ1-2, the complete variable domain reads DAGVTQSPTHLIKTRGQQVTLRCSPKSGHDTVSWYQQALGQGPQFIFQYYEEEERQRGNFPDRFSGHQFPNYSSELNVNALLLGDSALYLCASSPGTGISNYGYTFGSGTRLTVV.

The chain is built from TRBV5-6 and TRBJ2-7; 8 bases agree with TRBD2. The V gene's germline CDR1 is SGHDT and CDR2 YYEEEE. The V segment lost 4 bases and the J segment 6 bases; nucleotides outside the gene matches: 9. This CDR3 region has 14 residues. CDR3 sequence (DNA): TGTGCCAGCAGCCAAGGACTAGCTTCGGTCGAGCAGTACTTC. Translating gives CASSQGLASVEQYF.

V is TRBV4-1 and J is TRBJ1-2, with D uncertain. The CDR3 is made up of 16 amino acids. V was shortened by 1 base and J by 0 bases, with 12 bases between the two germline ends. The germline gives CDR1 MGHRA, CDR2 YSYEKL. This CDR3 reads CASSQAWNSANYGYTF. CDR3 in DNA: TGCGCCAGCAGCCAAGCTTGGAACAGTGCTAACTATGGCTACACCTTC.